A selection of T cell receptor beta chains follows, all from one sample in a study of blood T cell repertoires in COVID-19. Here immunoSEQ multiplex PCR was the method, and the copy in TCRdb shows in-frame clones only, minus some. This table holds 150,000 to 200,000 clones, approximately 80% found once. Sequencing was carried out using PBMCs or T cells enriched from blood (not recorded which). All receptors derive from a man between 45 and 60 years old who had recovered from COVID-19. CDR3s include the opening cysteine and the closing phenylalanine or tryptophan. The D gene is left open where the match is weak. The size of a clone is reported for some rows only, either as once, few or many, or as a class for expanded clones.

clone_size: few; j_call: TRBJ2-7; v_call: TRBV3-1/TRBV3-2; d_call: TRBD2; cdr3_aa: CASSPFSGVNYEQYF; cdr3_nt: TGTGCCAGCAGCCCTTTTAGCGGGGTAAACTACGAGCAGTACTTC
clone_size: NA; j_call: TRBJ2-7; v_call: TRBV7-6; d_call: NA; cdr3_aa: CASSLGSPGYEQYF; cdr3_nt: TGTGCCAGCAGCTTAGGCTCCCCGGGCTACGAGCAGTACTTC
clone_size: once; j_call: TRBJ1-2; v_call: TRBV7-9; d_call: NA; cdr3_aa: CASSISRGREGYGYTF; cdr3_nt: TGTGCCAGCAGCATTAGTAGGGGCAGGGAAGGCTATGGCTACACCTTC
clone_size: NA; j_call: TRBJ1-1; v_call: TRBV12-3/TRBV12-4; d_call: NA; cdr3_aa: CASKEGVAEAFF; cdr3_nt: TGTGCCAGCAAAGAGGGAGTCGCTGAAGCTTTCTTT
clone_size: NA; j_call: TRBJ1-6; v_call: TRBV19; d_call: NA; cdr3_aa: CASSAGSSYNSPLHF; cdr3_nt: TGTGCCAGTAGTGCGGGTAGCTCCTATAATTCACCCCTCCACTTT
clone_size: NA; j_call: TRBJ1-2; v_call: TRBV28; d_call: NA; cdr3_aa: CASQKPREANYGYTF; cdr3_nt: TGTGCCAGCCAAAAGCCGCGGGAAGCTAACTATGGCTACACCTTC
clone_size: NA; j_call: TRBJ1-2; v_call: TRBV19; d_call: NA; cdr3_aa: CASSTGTRHYGYTF; cdr3_nt: TGTGCCAGTAGCACAGGGACGCGGCACTATGGCTACACCTTC
clone_size: NA; j_call: TRBJ1-6; v_call: TRBV7-7; d_call: TRBD1; cdr3_aa: CASSSREQGVHVSPLHF; cdr3_nt: TGTGCCAGCAGCTCCAGAGAGCAGGGGGTTCATGTATCACCCCTCCACTTT
clone_size: NA; j_call: TRBJ2-2; v_call: TRBV7-7; d_call: TRBD1; cdr3_aa: CASSLGTANTGELFF; cdr3_nt: TGTGCTAGCAGCTTAGGGACAGCAAACACCGGGGAGCTGTTTTTT
clone_size: NA; j_call: TRBJ1-1; v_call: TRBV7-9; d_call: NA; cdr3_aa: CASSLVQVGVTEAFF; cdr3_nt: TGTGCCAGCAGCTTAGTTCAAGTTGGAGTCACTGAAGCTTTCTTT
clone_size: NA; j_call: TRBJ2-7; v_call: TRBV29-1; d_call: NA; cdr3_aa: CSVEDLIQGLSF; cdr3_nt: TGCAGCGTTGAAGATCTAATTCAGGGCCTGTCCTTC
clone_size: NA; j_call: TRBJ1-1; v_call: TRBV2; d_call: NA; cdr3_aa: CASRRTANTEAFF; cdr3_nt: TGTGCCAGCAGGAGGACAGCGAACACTGAAGCTTTCTTT
clone_size: NA; j_call: TRBJ1-2; v_call: TRBV18; d_call: TRBD1; cdr3_aa: CASSGTDSRGYTF; cdr3_nt: TGTGCCAGCTCGGGGACAGATTCACGTGGCTACACCTTC
clone_size: NA; j_call: TRBJ1-1; v_call: TRBV6-5; d_call: TRBD1; cdr3_aa: CASSYYPRGDTEAFF; cdr3_nt: TGTGCCAGCAGTTATTACCCCAGGGGGGACACTGAAGCTTTCTTT
clone_size: NA; j_call: TRBJ1-5; v_call: TRBV30; d_call: TRBD1; cdr3_aa: CAWGRQGRQPQHF; cdr3_nt: TGTGCCTGGGGACGACAGGGGCGTCAGCCCCAGCATTTT